This T cell receptor beta chain derives from a study of CD4 T cells in relation to SARS-CoV-2 and coronaviruses. The CDR3 runs 14 residues. CDR1 and CDR2 (germline): GTSNPN, SVGIG (reference sequence). The V and J ends lost 1 base and 5 bases, in that order; junction bases with no gene match: 0. The unexposed donors gave CD4+ T cells in about 2010-2019, prior to COVID-19. CD4+ T cells were isolated from the cells after around eleven days of culture. The protocol was immunoSEQ multiplex PCR, while the TCRdb copy is restricted to in-frame clones and leaves out a portion. The sample has approximately 25,000 clones, more than 60% seen once. As regards this clone: Its antigen is currently unknown.

The TCR sequence derives from a human donor in good health. The material sequenced was CD4+ T cells from PBMCs, cultured in vitro. V gene TRBV30 combines with J gene TRBJ1-6; 9 positions match TRBD1. CDR3 residues: CAWSGDRDNSPLHF. The CDR3 bases are TGTGCCTGGAGTGGGGACAGGGATAATTCACCCCTCCACTTT.